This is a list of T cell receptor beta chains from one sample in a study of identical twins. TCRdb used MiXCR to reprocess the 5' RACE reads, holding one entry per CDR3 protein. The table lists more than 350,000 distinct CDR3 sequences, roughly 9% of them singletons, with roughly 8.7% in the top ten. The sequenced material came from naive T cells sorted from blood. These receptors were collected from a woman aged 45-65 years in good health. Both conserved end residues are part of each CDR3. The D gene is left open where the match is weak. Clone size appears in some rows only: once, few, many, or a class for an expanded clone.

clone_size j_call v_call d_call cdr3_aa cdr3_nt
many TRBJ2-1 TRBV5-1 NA CASSLVAGELYNEQFF TGCGCCAGCAGCTTGGTTGCCGGAGAGCTCTACAATGAGCAGTTCTTC
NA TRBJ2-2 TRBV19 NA CASSASPNTGELFF TGTGCCAGTAGTGCCTCCCCGAACACCGGGGAGCTGTTTTTT
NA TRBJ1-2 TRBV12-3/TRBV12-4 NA CASSFGWGSNYGYTF TGTGCCAGCAGTTTCGGTTGGGGGAGTAACTATGGCTACACCTTC
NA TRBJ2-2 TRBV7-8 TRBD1 CASLLGTGGTGELFF TGTGCCAGCCTGTTGGGGACAGGGGGGACCGGGGAGCTGTTTTTT
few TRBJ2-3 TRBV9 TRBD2 CASSVKRSLAGGDTQYF TGTGCCAGCAGCGTAAAGAGAAGTCTAGCGGGAGGAGATACGCAGTATTTT
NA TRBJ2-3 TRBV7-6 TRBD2 CASSLVGSGITDTQYF TGTGCCAGCAGCTTAGTAGGTAGCGGGATCACAGATACGCAGTATTTT
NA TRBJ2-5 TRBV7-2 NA CASRSGTHQETQYF TGTGCCAGCAGGTCCGGGACCCACCAAGAGACCCAGTACTTC
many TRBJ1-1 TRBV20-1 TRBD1 CSARAGAGGTEAFF TGCAGTGCTAGAGCGGGGGCAGGGGGCACTGAAGCTTTCTTT
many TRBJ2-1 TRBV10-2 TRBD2 CASRRSGRANEQFF TGCGCCAGCAGACGTAGCGGGAGAGCCAATGAGCAGTTCTTC
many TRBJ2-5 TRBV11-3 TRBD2 CASSLALAGETQYF TGTGCCAGCAGCTTAGCTCTAGCGGGAGAGACCCAGTACTTC
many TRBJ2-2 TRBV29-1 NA CSVESRGGFGELFF TGCAGCGTTGAGAGCAGGGGCGGATTCGGGGAGCTGTTTTTT
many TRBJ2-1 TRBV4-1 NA CASSPLPVAGGTTNEQFF TGCGCCAGCAGCCCACTTCCCGTGGCGGGCGGAACGACCAATGAGCAGTTCTTC
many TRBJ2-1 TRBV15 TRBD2 CATRGTSGHNEQFF TGTGCCACCAGGGGGACTAGTGGCCACAATGAGCAGTTCTTC